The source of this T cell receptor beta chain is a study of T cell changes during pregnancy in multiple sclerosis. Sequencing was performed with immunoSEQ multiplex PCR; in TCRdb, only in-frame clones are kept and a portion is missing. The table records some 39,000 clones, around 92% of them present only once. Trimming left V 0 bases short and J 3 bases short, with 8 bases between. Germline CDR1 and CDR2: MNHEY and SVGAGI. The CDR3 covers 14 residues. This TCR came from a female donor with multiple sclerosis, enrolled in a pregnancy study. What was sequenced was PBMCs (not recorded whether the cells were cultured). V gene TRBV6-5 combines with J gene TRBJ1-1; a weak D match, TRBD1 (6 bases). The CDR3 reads CASSYSRGDTEAFF. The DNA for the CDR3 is TGTGCCAGCAGTTACTCCAGGGGAGACACTGAAGCTTTCTTT.